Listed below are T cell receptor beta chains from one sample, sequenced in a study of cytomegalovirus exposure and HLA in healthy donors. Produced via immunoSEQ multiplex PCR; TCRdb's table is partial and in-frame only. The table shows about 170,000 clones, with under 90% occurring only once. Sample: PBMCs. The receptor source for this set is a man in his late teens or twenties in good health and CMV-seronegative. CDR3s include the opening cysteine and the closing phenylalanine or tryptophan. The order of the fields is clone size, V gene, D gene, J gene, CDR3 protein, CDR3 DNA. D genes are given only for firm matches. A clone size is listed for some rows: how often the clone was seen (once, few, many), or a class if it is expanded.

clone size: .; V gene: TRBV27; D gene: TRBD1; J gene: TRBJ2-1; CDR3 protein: CASSSRPGQGYDEQFF; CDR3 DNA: TGTGCCAGCAGTTCCAGACCGGGACAGGGGTACGATGAGCAGTTCTTC
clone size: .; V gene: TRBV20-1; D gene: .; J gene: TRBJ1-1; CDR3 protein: CSARYITEAFF; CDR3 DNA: TGCAGTGCTAGGTATATCACTGAAGCTTTCTTT
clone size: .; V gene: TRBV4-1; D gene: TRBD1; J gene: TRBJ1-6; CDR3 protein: CASSREAGQGNSPLHF; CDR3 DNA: TGCGCCAGCAGCCGGGAGGCGGGACAGGGGAATTCACCCCTCCACTTT
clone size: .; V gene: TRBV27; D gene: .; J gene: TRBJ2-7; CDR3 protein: CASSLGAGNEQYF; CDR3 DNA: TGTGCCAGCAGTTTAGGCGCCGGGAACGAGCAGTACTTC
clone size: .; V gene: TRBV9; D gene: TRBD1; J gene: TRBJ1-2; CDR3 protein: CASSVGTGQNYGYTF; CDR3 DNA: TGTGCCAGCAGCGTAGGGACAGGGCAGAACTATGGCTACACCTTC
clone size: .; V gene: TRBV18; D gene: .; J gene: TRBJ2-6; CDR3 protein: CASSPPTVSGANVLTF; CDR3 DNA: TGTGCCAGCTCACCCCCGACAGTCTCTGGGGCCAACGTCCTGACTTTC
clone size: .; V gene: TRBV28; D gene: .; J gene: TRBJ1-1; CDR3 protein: CASSIRPQGEAFF; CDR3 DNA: TGTGCCAGCAGTATAAGACCGCAGGGTGAAGCTTTCTTT
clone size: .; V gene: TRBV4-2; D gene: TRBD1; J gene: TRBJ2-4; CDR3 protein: CASREGGQGKNIQYF; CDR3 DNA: TGTGCCAGCAGGGAGGGGGGACAGGGGAAAAACATTCAGTACTTC
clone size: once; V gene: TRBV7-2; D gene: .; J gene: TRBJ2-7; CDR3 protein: CASSLVDSSYEQYF; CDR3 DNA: TGTGCCAGCAGCTTAGTTGACAGCTCCTACGAGCAGTACTTC
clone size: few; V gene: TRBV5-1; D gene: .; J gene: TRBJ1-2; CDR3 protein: CASSLGQDSYGYTF; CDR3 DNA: TGCGCCAGCAGCTTGGGACAGGACTCCTATGGCTACACCTTC
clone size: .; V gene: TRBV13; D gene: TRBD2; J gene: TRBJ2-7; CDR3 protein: CASSLVPGGGKEQYF; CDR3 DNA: TGTGCCAGCAGCTTAGTCCCGGGAGGGGGGAAGGAGCAGTACTTC
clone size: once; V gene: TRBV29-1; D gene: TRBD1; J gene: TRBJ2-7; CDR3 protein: CSAGTGPYEQYF; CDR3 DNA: TGCAGCGCCGGGACAGGTCCCTACGAGCAGTACTTC
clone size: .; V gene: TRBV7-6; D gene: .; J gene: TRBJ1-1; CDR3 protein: CASSPGIQGTEAFF; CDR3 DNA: TGTGCCAGCAGCCCAGGGATTCAAGGGACTGAAGCTTTCTTT
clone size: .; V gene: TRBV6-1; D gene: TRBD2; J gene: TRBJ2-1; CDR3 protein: CASSEVFVLAGGGENEQFF; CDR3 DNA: TGTGCCAGCAGTGAAGTTTTCGTGCTAGCGGGGGGGGGAGAAAATGAGCAGTTCTTC
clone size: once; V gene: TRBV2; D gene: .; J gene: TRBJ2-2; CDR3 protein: CASSGWGPGTGELFF; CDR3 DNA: TGTGCCAGCTCTGGGTGGGGGCCAGGCACCGGGGAGCTGTTTTTT
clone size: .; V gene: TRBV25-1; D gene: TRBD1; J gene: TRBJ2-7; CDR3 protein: CASSERDRGKDEQYF; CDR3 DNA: TGTGCCAGCAGTGAGCGGGACAGGGGAAAGGACGAGCAGTACTTC
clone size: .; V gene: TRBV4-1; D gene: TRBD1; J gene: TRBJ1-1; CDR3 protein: CASSLRRGTGDTEAFF; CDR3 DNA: TGCGCCAGCAGCCTGCGACGAGGGACAGGGGACACTGAAGCTTTCTTT
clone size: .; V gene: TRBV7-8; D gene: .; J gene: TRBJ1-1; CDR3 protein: CASSLNRGSANTEAFF; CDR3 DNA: TGTGCCAGCAGCTTAAATAGGGGATCTGCGAACACTGAAGCTTTCTTT
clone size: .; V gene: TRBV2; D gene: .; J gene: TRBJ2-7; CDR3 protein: CASSTGDSGYEQYF; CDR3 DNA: TGTGCCAGCAGTACCGGGGACTCCGGCTACGAGCAGTACTTC
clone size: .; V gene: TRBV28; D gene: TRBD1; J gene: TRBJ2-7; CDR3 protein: CASEGQANYEQYF; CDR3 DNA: TGTGCCAGCGAGGGACAGGCAAACTACGAGCAGTACTTC
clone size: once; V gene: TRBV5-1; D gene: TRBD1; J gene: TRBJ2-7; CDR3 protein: CASSSSGTAYEQYF; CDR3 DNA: TGCGCCAGCAGCTCCTCCGGGACAGCATACGAGCAGTACTTC
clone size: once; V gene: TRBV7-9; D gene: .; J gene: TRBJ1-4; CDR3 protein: CSSSLWEGGLNEKLFF; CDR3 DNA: TGTTCCAGCAGCTTATGGGAAGGGGGATTAAATGAAAAACTGTTTTTT
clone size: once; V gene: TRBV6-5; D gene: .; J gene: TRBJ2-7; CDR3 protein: CASSYSRGRGYEQYF; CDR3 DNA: TGTGCCAGCAGTTACTCGAGGGGGAGGGGCTACGAGCAGTACTTC
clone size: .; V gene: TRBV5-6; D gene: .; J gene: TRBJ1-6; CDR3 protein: CASSLVVGSPLHF; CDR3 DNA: TGTGCCAGCAGCTTGGTGGTTGGCTCACCCCTCCACTTT
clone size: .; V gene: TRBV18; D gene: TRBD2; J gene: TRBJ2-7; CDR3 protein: CASSATSGAYEQYF; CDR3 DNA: TGTGCCAGCTCGGCTACTAGCGGTGCCTACGAGCAGTACTTC
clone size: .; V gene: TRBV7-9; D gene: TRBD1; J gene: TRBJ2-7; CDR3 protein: CSSSGTGREQYF; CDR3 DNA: TGTTCCAGCAGCGGGACAGGGAGGGAGCAGTACTTC
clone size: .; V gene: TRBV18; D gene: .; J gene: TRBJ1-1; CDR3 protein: CASSPPGSTEAFF; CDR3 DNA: TGTGCCAGCTCACCACCAGGGAGCACTGAAGCTTTCTTT
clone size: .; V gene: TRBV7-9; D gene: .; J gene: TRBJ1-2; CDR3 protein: CASSLRDKPGGYTF; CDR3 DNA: TGTGCCAGCAGCTTAAGGGACAAACCGGGTGGCTACACCTTC
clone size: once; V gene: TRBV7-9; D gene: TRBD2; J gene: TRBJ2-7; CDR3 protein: CASSPGLAGDEQYF; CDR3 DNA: TGTGCCAGCAGCCCGGGACTAGCGGGGGACGAGCAGTACTTC
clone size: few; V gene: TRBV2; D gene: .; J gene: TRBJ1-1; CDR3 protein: CASSEGGGLNTEAFF; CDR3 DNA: TGTGCCAGCAGTGAAGGAGGGGGACTGAACACTGAAGCTTTCTTT
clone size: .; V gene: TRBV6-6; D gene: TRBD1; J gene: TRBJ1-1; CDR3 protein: CASTRQGLSTEAFF; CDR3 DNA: TGTGCCAGCACCAGACAGGGGCTGAGCACTGAAGCTTTCTTT
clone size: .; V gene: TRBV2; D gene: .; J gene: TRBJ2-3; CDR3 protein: CASSEGGTSTDTQYF; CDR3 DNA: TGTGCCAGCAGTGAAGGCGGGACTAGCACAGATACGCAGTATTTT
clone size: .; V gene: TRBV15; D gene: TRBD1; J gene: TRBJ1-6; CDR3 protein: CATSRVTGVGNSPLHF; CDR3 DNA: TGTGCCACCAGCAGAGTCACAGGGGTGGGGAATTCACCCCTCCACTTT
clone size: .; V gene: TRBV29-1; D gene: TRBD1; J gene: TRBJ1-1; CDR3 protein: CSVGPGTGNTEAFF; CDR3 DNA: TGCAGCGTGGGCCCCGGGACAGGGAACACTGAAGCTTTCTTT
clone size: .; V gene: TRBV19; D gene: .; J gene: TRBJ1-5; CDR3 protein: CASTRQGGQPQHF; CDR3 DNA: TGTGCCAGTACTCGGCAGGGAGGTCAGCCCCAGCATTTT
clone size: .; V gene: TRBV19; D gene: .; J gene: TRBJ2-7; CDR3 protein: CASSTVIASYEQYF; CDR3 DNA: TGTGCCAGTAGTACGGTCATTGCTTCCTACGAGCAGTACTTC
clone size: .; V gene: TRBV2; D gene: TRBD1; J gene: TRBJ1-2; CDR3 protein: CASRDRDIVGYTF; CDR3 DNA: TGTGCCAGCAGGGACAGGGACATAGTTGGCTACACCTTC
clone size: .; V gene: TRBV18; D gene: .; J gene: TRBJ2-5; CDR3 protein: CASSPPSRETQYF; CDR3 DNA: TGTGCCAGCTCACCACCTTCCAGAGAGACCCAGTACTTC
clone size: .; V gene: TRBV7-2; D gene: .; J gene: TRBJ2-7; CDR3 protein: CASSHGTYRYEQYF; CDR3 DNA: TGTGCCAGCAGCCATGGGACTTACCGCTACGAGCAGTACTTC
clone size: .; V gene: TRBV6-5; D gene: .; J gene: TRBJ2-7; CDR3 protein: CASSYSGAAREQYF; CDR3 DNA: TGTGCCAGCAGTTACTCTGGGGCGGCCCGGGAGCAGTACTTC
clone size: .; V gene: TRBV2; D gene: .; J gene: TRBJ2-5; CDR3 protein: CASSEEGPQYF; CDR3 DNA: TGTGCCAGCAGTGAGGAGGGTCCCCAGTACTTC
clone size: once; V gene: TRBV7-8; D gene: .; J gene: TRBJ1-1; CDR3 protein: CASSLLGDNTEAFF; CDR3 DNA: TGTGCCAGCAGCTTATTAGGGGATAACACTGAAGCTTTCTTT
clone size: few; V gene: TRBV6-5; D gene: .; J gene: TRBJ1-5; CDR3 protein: CASSYQGNQPQHF; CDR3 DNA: TGTGCCAGCAGTTACCAGGGAAATCAGCCCCAGCATTTT
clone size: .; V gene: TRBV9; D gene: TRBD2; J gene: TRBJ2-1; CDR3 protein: CASSPTSGPYNEQFF; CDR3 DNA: TGTGCCAGCAGCCCAACTAGCGGGCCCTACAATGAGCAGTTCTTC
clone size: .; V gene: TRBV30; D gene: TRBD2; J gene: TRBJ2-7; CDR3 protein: CAWGTSGYEQYF; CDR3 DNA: TGTGCCTGGGGGACTAGCGGTTACGAGCAGTACTTC